One sample yielded the 8 T cell receptor beta chains listed below, sequenced in a study of OX40 agonist ivuxolimab in advanced cancers. Here immunoSEQ multiplex PCR was the method, and the copy in TCRdb shows in-frame clones only, minus some. The sample comprises about 94,000 clones, around nine tenths of which are singletons, and 0.3% to 0.35% rests with the top ten. The sample in question was CD4+ or CD8+ T cells sorted from blood, obtained in a trial of the OX40 agonist ivuxolimab. The receptors shown here come from an adult with an advanced solid tumor such as melanoma, head and neck, liver or kidney cancer.

The rearrangement links TRBV7-8 to TRBJ2-4; 8 bases are a match to TRBD2. This CDR3 has 17 amino acids. CDR1 is SGHVS and CDR2 is FQNEAQ in the germline V gene. The V gene end was trimmed by 0 bases and the J gene end by 0 bases; junction bases not matched to a gene: 4. CDR3 in amino acids: CASSLAGGGRAKNIQYF. CDR3 coding DNA: TGTGCCAGCAGCTTAGCCGGGGGGGGCCGAGCCAAAAACATTCAGTACTTC.

The genes are TRBV27 and TRBJ2-1, with 12 positions matching TRBD2. The V and J ends lost 6 bases and 7 bases, in that order; junction bases with no gene match: 7. The CDR3 contains 15 residues. The germline gives CDR1 MNHEY, CDR2 SMNVEV (reference sequence). In DNA, the CDR3 is TGTGCCAGCAGAGCTCTAGCGGGGGGGTGGAATGAGCAGTTCTTC. Translation gives CASRALAGGWNEQFF.

This clone was detected once. This chain joins TRBV7-2 and TRBJ2-2; no clear D gene. Germline CDR1 reads SGHTA; CDR2 reads FQGNSA. This CDR3 spans 13 amino acids. Between the trimmed V and J ends, which lost 2 bases and 2 bases, there was a span of 3 bases. The CDR3 region has the DNA TGTGCCAGCAGCTTAAGAAACACCGGGGAGCTGTTTTTT. Its translation: CASSLRNTGELFF.

This clone was seen more than once but under ten times. The rearrangement uses TRBV6-6 and TRBJ1-3; maybe TRBD1 (6 bases). CDR1 and CDR2 from the germline V gene are MNHNY and SVGAGI (reference sequence). Trimming removed 8 bases at V and 2 bases at J, with 13 bases between. This CDR3 has 14 amino acids. DNA of the CDR3: TGTGCCAGCCTGCGGGGGGCTGCTGGAAACACCATATATTTT. Protein product: CASLRGAAGNTIYF.

The rearrangement links TRBV5-1 to TRBJ1-3, with D uncertain. This CDR3 has 14 residues. The germline V and J ends were trimmed by 5 bases and 2 bases, with 11 bases remaining between them. The germline CDR1 and CDR2 sequences are SGHRS and YFSETQ. CDR3 DNA sequence: TGCGCCAGCAGGACGGGCCCACCTGGAAACACCATATATTTT. Its protein is CASRTGPPGNTIYF.

This chain connects TRBV29-1 to TRBJ2-2; D is ambiguous. CDR3 length equals 13 residues. CDR1 and CDR2 (germline): SQVTM, ANQGSEA. V was trimmed by 5 bases and J by 4 bases, leaving 11 bases between them. As DNA, the CDR3 is TGCAGCGTTTCGAGCCAGCCCACCGGGGAGCTGTTTTTT. Amino acids: CSVSSQPTGELFF.

V gene TRBV7-2 combines with J gene TRBJ1-2; D is perhaps TRBD1 (5 bases). Between the trimmed V and J ends, which lost 5 bases and 9 bases, there was a span of 16 bases. CDR1 is SGHTA, CDR2 FQGNSA, per germline. The CDR3 consists of 13 residues. CDR3 region: CASSTEGRHRYTF. As DNA, the CDR3 is TGTGCCAGCAGCACCGAGGGGCGTCATCGCTACACCTTC. Full variable domain (rest looked up from reference TRBV7-2 and TRBJ1-2): GAGVSQSPSNKVTEKGKDVELRCDPISGHTALYWYRQSLGQGLEFLIYFQGNSAPDKSGLPSDRFSAERTGGSVSTLTIQRTQQEDSAVYLCASSTEGRHRYTFGSGTRLTVV.

V gene TRBV10-2 combines with J gene TRBJ1-4; D is unclear. The CDR3 sequence is 12 residues long. In germline, CDR1 is WSHSY, CDR2 SAAADI. Trimming took off 5 bases at V and 0 bases at J, with 1 base between the two ends. The chain's CDR3 is CASSSTNEKLFF. The CDR3 DNA reads TGCGCCAGCAGTTCAACTAATGAAAAACTGTTTTTT.